In this sample, the clone carrying this T cell receptor (beta chain) turned up a few times. Its antigen is undetermined. Sequencing was performed with immunoSEQ multiplex PCR; in TCRdb, only in-frame clones are kept and a portion is missing. The table has about 76,000 clones, around nine tenths seen once. CDR3 length: 15 amino acids. Trimming cost V 2 bases and J 3 bases; bases outside gene matches: 3. CDR1 is PRHDT and CDR2 is FYEKMQ in the germline V gene (reference sequence). This entry comes from a study of OX40 agonist ivuxolimab in advanced cancers. Study-wide results and caveats: At 0.1 to 3.0 mg/kg and by week 6, clonal expansion occurred in CD4+ and CD8+ blood T cells.

Sample: CD4+ or CD8+ T cells sorted from blood, taken in a trial of the OX40 agonist ivuxolimab. This clonotype was sampled from an adult with an advanced solid tumor such as melanoma, head and neck, liver or kidney cancer. V is TRBV13 and J is TRBJ2-1; TRBD2 agrees at 8 bases. CDR3 residues: CASSLPAGDYNEQFF. CDR3 nucleotides: TGTGCCAGCAGCTTACCAGCGGGGGACTACAATGAGCAGTTCTTC.